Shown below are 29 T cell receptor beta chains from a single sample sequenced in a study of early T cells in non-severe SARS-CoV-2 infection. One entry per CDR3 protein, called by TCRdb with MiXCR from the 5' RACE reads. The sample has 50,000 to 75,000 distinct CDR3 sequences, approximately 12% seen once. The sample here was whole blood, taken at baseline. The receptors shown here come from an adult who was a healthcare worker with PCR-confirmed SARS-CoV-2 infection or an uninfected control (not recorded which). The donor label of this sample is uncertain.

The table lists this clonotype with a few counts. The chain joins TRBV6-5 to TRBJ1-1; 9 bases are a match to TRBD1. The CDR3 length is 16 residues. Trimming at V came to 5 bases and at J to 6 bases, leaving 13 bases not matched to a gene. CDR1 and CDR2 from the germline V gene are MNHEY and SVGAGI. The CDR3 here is CASSQQLRDRAPEAFF. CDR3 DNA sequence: TGTGCCAGCAGTCAACAACTCCGGGACAGGGCCCCTGAAGCTTTCTTT.

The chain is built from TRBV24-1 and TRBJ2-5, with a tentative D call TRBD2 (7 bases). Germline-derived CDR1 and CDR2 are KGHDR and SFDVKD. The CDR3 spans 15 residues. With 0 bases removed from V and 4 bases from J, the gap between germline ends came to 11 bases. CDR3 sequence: CATSDLRGAGETQYF. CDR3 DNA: TGTGCCACCAGTGATTTGCGGGGGGCGGGAGAGACCCAGTACTTC.

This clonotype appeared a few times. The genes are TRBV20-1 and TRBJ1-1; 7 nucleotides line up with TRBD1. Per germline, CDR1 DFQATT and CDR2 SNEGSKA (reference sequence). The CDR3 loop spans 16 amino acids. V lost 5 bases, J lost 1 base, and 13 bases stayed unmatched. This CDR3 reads CSAWTGAGIRNTEAFF. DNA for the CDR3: TGCAGTGCTTGGACAGGCGCCGGTATTCGGAACACTGAAGCTTTCTTT.

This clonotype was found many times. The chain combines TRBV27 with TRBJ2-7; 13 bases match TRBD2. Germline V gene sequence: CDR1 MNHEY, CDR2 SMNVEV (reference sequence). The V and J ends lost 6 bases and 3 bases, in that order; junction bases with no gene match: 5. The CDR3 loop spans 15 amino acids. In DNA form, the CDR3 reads TGTGCCAGCAGACGGACTAGCGGGAGACACTACGAGCAGTACGTC. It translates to CASRRTSGRHYEQYV.

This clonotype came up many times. The CDR3 reads CASSLGTASGETQYF. The CDR3 nucleotides read TGTGCCAGCAGTTTGGGGACCGCCTCGGGGGAGACCCAGTACTTC. This chain joins TRBV12-3 or TRBV12-4 and TRBJ2-5; D is tentatively TRBD1 or TRBD2 (5 bases each). The ends were cut back, 3 bases at V and 5 bases at J, with 16 bases in the middle. The CDR3 extends over 15 amino acids.

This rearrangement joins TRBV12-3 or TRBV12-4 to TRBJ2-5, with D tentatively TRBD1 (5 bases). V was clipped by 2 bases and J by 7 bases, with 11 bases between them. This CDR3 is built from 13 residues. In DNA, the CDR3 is TGTGCCAGCAGTTTACAGGGTTCGGGGACCCAGTACTTC. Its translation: CASSLQGSGTQYF.

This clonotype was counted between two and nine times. CDR3 in amino acids: CASTSAGEWTNEKLFF. Here the CDR3 DNA reads TGTGCCAGCACGTCCGCAGGGGAATGGACTAATGAAAAACTGTTTTTT. The chain uses TRBV28 and TRBJ1-4, with D perhaps matching TRBD1 (6 bases). The CDR3 extends over 16 amino acids. Germline CDR1 reads MDHEN; CDR2 reads SYDVKM. V lost 7 bases to trimming and J lost 2 bases, with 17 bases between them.

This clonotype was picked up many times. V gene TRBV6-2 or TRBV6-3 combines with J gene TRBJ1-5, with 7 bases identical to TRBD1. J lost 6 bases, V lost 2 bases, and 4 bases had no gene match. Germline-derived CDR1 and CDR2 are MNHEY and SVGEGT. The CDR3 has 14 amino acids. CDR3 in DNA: TGTGCCAGCAGTTACAACAGGGGTGGTCAGCCCCAGCATTTT. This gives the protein CASSYNRGGQPQHF.

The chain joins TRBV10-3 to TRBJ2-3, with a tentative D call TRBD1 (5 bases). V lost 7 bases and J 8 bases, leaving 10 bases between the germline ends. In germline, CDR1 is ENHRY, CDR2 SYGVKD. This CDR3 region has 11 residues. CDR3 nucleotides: TGTGCCATCACCGCAGGGCGTACGCAGTATTTT. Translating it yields CAITAGRTQYF.

CDR3 sequence reads: CASSQPGIRLGNTGELFF. CDR3 coding DNA: TGTGCCAGCAGCCAACCAGGGATTAGACTTGGGAACACCGGGGAGCTGTTTTTT. This chain uses TRBV3-1 with TRBJ2-2, with a tentative D call TRBD1 (5 bases). Trimming stripped 2 bases from V and 1 base from J, with 17 bases between. Per germline, CDR1 LGHDT and CDR2 YNNKEL (reference sequence). This CDR3 comprises 18 residues.

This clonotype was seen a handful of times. CDR3 nucleotide sequence: TGCAGCGGCCGGGGGAGGAACACCGGGGAGCTGTTTTTT. This sequence encodes CSGRGRNTGELFF. The V and J genes are TRBV29-1 and TRBJ2-2, with a possible D match to TRBD2 (6 bases). Germline V gene lookup returns CDR1 SQVTM and CDR2 ANQGSEA. This CDR3 contains 13 residues. The V and J ends lost 7 bases and 1 base respectively, with 10 bases between them.

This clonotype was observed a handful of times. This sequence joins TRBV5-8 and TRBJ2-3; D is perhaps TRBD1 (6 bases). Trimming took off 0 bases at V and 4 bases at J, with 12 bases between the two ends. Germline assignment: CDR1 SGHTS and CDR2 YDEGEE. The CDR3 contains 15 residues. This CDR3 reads CASSLEGGKADTQYF. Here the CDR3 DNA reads TGTGCCAGCAGCTTGGAAGGGGGAAAAGCAGATACGCAGTATTTT.

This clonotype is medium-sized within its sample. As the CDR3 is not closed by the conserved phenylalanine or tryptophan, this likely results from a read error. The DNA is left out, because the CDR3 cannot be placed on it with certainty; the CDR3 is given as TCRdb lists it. The chain's CDR3 is CPQNGGNIRL. The rearrangement links TRBV7-8 to TRBJ1-4. Inclusive of both ends, the CDR3 amounts to 10 amino acids. Germline CDR1 is SGHVS and CDR2 is FQNEAQ.

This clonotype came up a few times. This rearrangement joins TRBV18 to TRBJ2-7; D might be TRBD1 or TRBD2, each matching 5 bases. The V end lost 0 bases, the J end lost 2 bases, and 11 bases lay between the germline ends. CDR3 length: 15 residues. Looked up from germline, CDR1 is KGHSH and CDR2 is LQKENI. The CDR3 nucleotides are TGTGCCAGCTCACCACCGGGAGCAGGGACCTACGAGCAGTACGTC. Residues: CASSPPGAGTYEQYV.

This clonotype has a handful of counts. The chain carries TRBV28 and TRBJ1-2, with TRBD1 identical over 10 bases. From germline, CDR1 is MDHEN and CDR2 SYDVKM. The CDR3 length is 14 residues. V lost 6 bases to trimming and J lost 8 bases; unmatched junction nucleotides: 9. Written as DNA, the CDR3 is TGTGCCAGCAGATTAGGGACAGGGGCTGGCGGCTACACCTTC. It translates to CASRLGTGAGGYTF.

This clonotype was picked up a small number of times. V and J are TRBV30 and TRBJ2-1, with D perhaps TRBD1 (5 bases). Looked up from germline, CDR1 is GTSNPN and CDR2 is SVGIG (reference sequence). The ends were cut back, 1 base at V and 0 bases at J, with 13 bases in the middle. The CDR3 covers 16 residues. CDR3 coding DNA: TGTGCCTGGAGTGAGATAGACAGCCTCTCCTACAATGAGCAGTTCTTC. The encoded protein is CAWSEIDSLSYNEQFF. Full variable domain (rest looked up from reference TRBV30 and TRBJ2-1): SQTIHQWPATLVQPVGSPLSLECTVEGTSNPNLYWYRQAAGRGLQLLFYSVGIGQISSEVPQNLSASRPQDRQFILSSKKLLLSDSGFYLCAWSEIDSLSYNEQFFGPGTRLTVL.

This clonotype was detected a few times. CDR3 sequence (DNA): TGTGCCAGCAGTCTCAGCTCCGGGACAGGGATCGGGGAGCTGTTTTTT. It translates to CASSLSSGTGIGELFF. The rearrangement links TRBV7-3 to TRBJ2-2; 9 bases map to TRBD1. Germline V CDR1 and CDR2: SGHTA, FQGTGA. The CDR3 runs 16 residues. V trimming: 6 bases; J trimming: 7 bases; junction bases outside the gene matches: 12.

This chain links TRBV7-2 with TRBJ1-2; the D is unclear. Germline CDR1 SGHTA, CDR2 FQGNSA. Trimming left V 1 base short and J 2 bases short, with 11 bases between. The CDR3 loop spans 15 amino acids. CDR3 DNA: TGTGCCAGCAGCTTAGACAGCACCAAGAACTATGGCTACACCTTC. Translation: CASSLDSTKNYGYTF.

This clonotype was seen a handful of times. For the CDR3, the DNA is TGCAGCGTTGCGGCAGGTAACACTGAAGCTTTCTTT. Protein sequence: CSVAAGNTEAFF. This chain uses TRBV29-1 with TRBJ1-1; D remains unclear. Trimming left V 4 bases short and J 2 bases short, with 8 bases between. Germline V gene sequence: CDR1 SQVTM, CDR2 ANQGSEA. This CDR3 has 12 amino acids.

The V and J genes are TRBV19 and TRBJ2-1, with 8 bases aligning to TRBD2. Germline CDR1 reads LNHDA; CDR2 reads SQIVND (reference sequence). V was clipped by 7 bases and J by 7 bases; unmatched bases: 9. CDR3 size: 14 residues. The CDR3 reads CASNGGAVGNEQFF. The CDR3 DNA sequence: TGTGCCAGTAACGGGGGGGCAGTAGGAAATGAGCAGTTCTTC.

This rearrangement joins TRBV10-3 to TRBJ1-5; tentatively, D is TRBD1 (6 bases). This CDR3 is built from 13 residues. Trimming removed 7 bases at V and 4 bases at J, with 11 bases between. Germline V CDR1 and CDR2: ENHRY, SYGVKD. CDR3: CAINRDGNQPQHF. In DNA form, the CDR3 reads TGTGCCATCAACAGGGATGGTAATCAGCCCCAGCATTTT.

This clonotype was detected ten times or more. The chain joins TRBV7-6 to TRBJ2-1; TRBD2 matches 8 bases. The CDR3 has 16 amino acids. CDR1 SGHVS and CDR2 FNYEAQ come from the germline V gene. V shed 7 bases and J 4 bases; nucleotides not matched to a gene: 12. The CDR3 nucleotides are TGTGCCAGCACCTCACAGAGTAGCGGGGCATACAATGAGCAGTTCTTC. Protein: CASTSQSSGAYNEQFF.

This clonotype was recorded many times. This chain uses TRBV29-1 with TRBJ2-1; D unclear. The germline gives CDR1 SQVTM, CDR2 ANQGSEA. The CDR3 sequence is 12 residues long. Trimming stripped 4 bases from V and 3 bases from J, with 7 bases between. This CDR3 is CSVVPDYNEQFF. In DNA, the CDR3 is TGCAGCGTTGTACCAGACTACAATGAGCAGTTCTTC.

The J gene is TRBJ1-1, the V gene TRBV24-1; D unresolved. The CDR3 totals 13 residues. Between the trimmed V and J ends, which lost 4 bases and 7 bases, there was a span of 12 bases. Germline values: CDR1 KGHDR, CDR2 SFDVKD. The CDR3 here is CATSDPGRDEAFF. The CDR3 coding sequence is TGTGCCACCAGTGACCCCGGACGGGATGAAGCTTTCTTT.

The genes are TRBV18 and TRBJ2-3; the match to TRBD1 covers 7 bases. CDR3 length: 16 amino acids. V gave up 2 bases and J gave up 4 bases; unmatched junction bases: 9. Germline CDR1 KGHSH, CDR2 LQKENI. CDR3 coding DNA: TGTGCCAGCTCACCAACGTATACGACAGGGTCAGATACGCAGTATTTT. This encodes CASSPTYTTGSDTQYF.

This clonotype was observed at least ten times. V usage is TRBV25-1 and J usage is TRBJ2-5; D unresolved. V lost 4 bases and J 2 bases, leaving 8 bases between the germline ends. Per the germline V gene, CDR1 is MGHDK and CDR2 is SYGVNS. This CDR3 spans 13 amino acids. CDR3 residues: CASSVSSQETQYF. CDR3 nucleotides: TGTGCCAGCAGTGTCTCCAGTCAAGAGACCCAGTACTTC.

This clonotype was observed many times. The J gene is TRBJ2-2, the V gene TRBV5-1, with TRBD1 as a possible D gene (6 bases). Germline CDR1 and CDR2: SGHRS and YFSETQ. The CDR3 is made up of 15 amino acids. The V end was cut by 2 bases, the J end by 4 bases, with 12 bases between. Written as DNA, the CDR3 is TGCGCCAGCAGCTTTAGGCAGGGGAGCACCGGGGAGCTGTTTTTT. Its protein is CASSFRQGSTGELFF.

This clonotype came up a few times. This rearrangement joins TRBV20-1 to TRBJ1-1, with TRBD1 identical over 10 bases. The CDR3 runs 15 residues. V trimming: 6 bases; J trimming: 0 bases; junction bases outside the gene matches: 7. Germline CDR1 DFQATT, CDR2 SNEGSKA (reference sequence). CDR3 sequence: CSADPTGGMNTEAFF. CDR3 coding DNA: TGCAGTGCAGATCCGACAGGGGGCATGAACACTGAAGCTTTCTTT.

The CDR3, as DNA: TGTGCCAGTACCCCAGGAACCTATGGCTACACCTTC. This gives the protein CASTPGTYGYTF. The chain combines TRBV19 with TRBJ1-2; D is unresolved. Germline values: CDR1 LNHDA, CDR2 SQIVND (reference sequence). The CDR3 length is 12 residues. The germline V and J ends were trimmed by 7 bases and 4 bases, with 10 bases remaining between them.